Below, one TCR beta chain is given with its context. This entry is derived from a study of Ad26.COV2.S vaccination and SARS-CoV-2 variants. This sample's treatment: approximately 18 received Ad26.COV2.S at low or high dose, single or two shots; roughly 5 received placebo; per-sample allocation not given. The study sampled participants on day 63 after the first vaccine or placebo injection. Germline V gene lookup returns CDR1 SGHKS and CDR2 YYEKEE (reference sequence). The V gene lost 1 base and the J gene lost 8 bases, with 9 bases spanning the gap. CDR3 length: 13 amino acids. TCRdb keeps only in-frame clones here, not all; method: immunoSEQ multiplex PCR. The repertoire holds about 350,000 clones, with roughly 89% as singletons.

The chain couples TRBV5-5 to TRBJ2-2; no definite D call. The material sequenced was peripheral blood, taken in a trial of Ad26.COV2.S vaccine versus placebo. This sequence originates from a person between 18 and 65 years old who received the Ad26.COV2.S COVID-19 vaccine or a placebo. The CDR3 is CASSLIFGGELFF. The CDR3 region has the DNA TGTGCCAGCAGCTTGATCTTTGGGGGGGAGCTGTTTTTT. Full variable domain (missing parts from reference TRBV5-5 and TRBJ2-2): DAGVTQSPTHLIKTRGQQVTLRCSPISGHKSVSWYQQVLGQGPQFIFQYYEKEERGRGNFPDRFSARQFPNYSSELNVNALLLGDSALYLCASSLIFGGELFFGEGSRLTVL.